A selection of T cell receptor beta chains follows, all from one sample in a study of memory CD4+ T cells and cytomegalovirus serostatus. Measured with immunoSEQ multiplex PCR; TCRdb has only the in-frame clones, and not every one. The sample includes 45,000 to 65,000 clones, about 73% seen only once; the top ten take about 0.8%. The material sequenced was memory CD4+ T cells from blood. These receptor sequences come from an adult in good health and CMV-seronegative. Each CDR3 is given with its conserved first and last residue. D genes are given only for firm matches. A row's size may be missing; if present it is once, few, many or a size class.

TRBJ1-1,NA,TRBV11-3,NA,TGTGCCAGCAGCGGACGCGGCACTGAAGCTTTCTTT,CASSGRGTEAFF
TRBJ1-2,NA,TRBV6-6,NA,TGTGCCAGCACCCTCGCAGGAGGAAACCATGGCTACACCTTC,CASTLAGGNHGYTF
TRBJ1-2,NA,TRBV6-5,NA,TGTGCCAGCAGCCCGGGTTCATATGGCTACACCTTC,CASSPGSYGYTF
TRBJ2-3,TRBD1,TRBV7-3,NA,TGTGCCAGCAGCCCGGACAGGGGGCGGCCAGATACGCAGTATTTT,CASSPDRGRPDTQYF
TRBJ2-6,TRBD2,TRBV5-1,NA,TGCGCCAGCAGCCACCGGCGGGGGGAGGGGGCCAACGTCCTGACTTTC,CASSHRRGEGANVLTF
TRBJ2-1,TRBD1,TRBV5-6,NA,TGTGCCAGCAGCTTCGCTGCCGGGACAGGCTCCTACAATGAGCAGTTCTTC,CASSFAAGTGSYNEQFF
TRBJ1-5,NA,TRBV6-6,NA,TGTGCCAGCAGCCAACAGGGCTATAGCAATCAGCCCCAGCATTTT,CASSQQGYSNQPQHF
TRBJ2-7,TRBD1,TRBV9,once,TGTGCCAGCAGCGTCCGGGACAGGGCCTACGAGCAGTACTTC,CASSVRDRAYEQYF
TRBJ1-1,NA,TRBV5-1,once,TGCGCCAGCAGCTTGCGGGGCAGTTTGAACACTGAAGCTTTCTTT,CASSLRGSLNTEAFF
TRBJ2-1,NA,TRBV6-1,once,TGTGCCAGCAGTGGCGGTCAAATCTTTTACAATGAGCAGTTCTTC,CASSGGQIFYNEQFF
TRBJ1-2,NA,TRBV2,many,TGTGCCAGCACGGATCGGCGATCCAACTATGGCTACACCTTC,CASTDRRSNYGYTF
TRBJ2-6,TRBD1,TRBV4-1,NA,TGCGCCAGCAGAACGGGACAGGGGGTTTCTGGGGCCAACGTCCTGACTTTC,CASRTGQGVSGANVLTF
TRBJ2-7,NA,TRBV7-8,NA,TGTGCCAGCAGCTTAGCGTTCAGAGACTACGAGCAGTACTTC,CASSLAFRDYEQYF
TRBJ1-2,NA,TRBV5-1,NA,TGCGCCAGCAGCTTGTCTGCAGATAACTATGGCTACACCTTC,CASSLSADNYGYTF
TRBJ2-1,TRBD2,TRBV11-3,NA,TGTGCCAGCAGCTTAAGGAGCGGGGAATTTGAGCAGTTCTTC,CASSLRSGEFEQFF
TRBJ2-3,NA,TRBV6-1,NA,TGTGCCAGCAGTGCCACTGGAACCCGCACAGATACGCAGTATTTT,CASSATGTRTDTQYF
TRBJ2-7,NA,TRBV29-1,NA,TGCAGCGTTATGTACAGCTACGAGCAGTACTTC,CSVMYSYEQYF
TRBJ1-6,NA,TRBV5-6,NA,TGTGCCAGCAGCGACAGCAGGGATTCACCCCTCCACTTT,CASSDSRDSPLHF
TRBJ2-7,NA,TRBV28,NA,TGTGCCAGCAGTTATATAAGGGGGTTTGGGTACGAGCAGTACTTC,CASSYIRGFGYEQYF
TRBJ2-3,TRBD1,TRBV7-9,NA,TGTGCCAGCAGTCTGACAGGGAGCACAGATACGCAGTATTTT,CASSLTGSTDTQYF
TRBJ2-5,NA,TRBV7-8,NA,TGTGCCAGCAGCTCCGGGATCCTCCTTCGGACCCAGTACTTC,CASSSGILLRTQYF
TRBJ2-3,NA,TRBV9,NA,TGTGCCAGCAGCACCCCGGGTACGCAGTATTTT,CASSTPGTQYF
TRBJ1-4,NA,TRBV5-1,once,TGCGCCACCAAAAGAGATGCAACTAATGAAAAACTGTTTTTT,CATKRDATNEKLFF
TRBJ2-1,NA,TRBV27,NA,TGTGCCAGCAGTGCAACGCGGGACAGTTTAAGCTCCTACAATGAGCAGTTCTTC,CASSATRDSLSSYNEQFF
TRBJ1-1,TRBD1,TRBV19,NA,TGTGCCAGTAGGGGGGCAGGGGGAGGAACTGAAGCTTTCTTT,CASRGAGGGTEAFF
TRBJ2-5,TRBD2,TRBV30,NA,TGTGCTCTAGCGGGGGGGCCCCCAGAGACCCAGTACTTC,CALAGGPPETQYF
TRBJ2-3,NA,TRBV7-2,NA,TGTGCCAGCAGCTTAGCGGGACGCTTGGTTGCAGATACGCAGTATTTT,CASSLAGRLVADTQYF
TRBJ2-2,NA,TRBV11-1,NA,TGTGCCAGCAGCATAGACTACACCGGGGAGCTGTTTTTT,CASSIDYTGELFF
TRBJ2-7,NA,TRBV5-1,NA,TGCGCCAGCAGCTTGGCAGGGACCCTCTACGAGCAGTACTTC,CASSLAGTLYEQYF
TRBJ2-1,NA,TRBV14,few,TGTGCCAGCAGCCAAGTCTACGGGGGAGGTGAGCAGTTCTTC,CASSQVYGGGEQFF
TRBJ2-7,TRBD1,TRBV2,medium-sized,TGTGCCAGCAGGGACAGGATGGGTCCCTACGAGCAGTACTTC,CASRDRMGPYEQYF
TRBJ2-5,TRBD1,TRBV7-2,NA,TGTGCCAGCAGCCGGACAGGGCCGGAGACCCAGTACTTC,CASSRTGPETQYF
TRBJ1-4,NA,TRBV7-8,NA,TGTGCCAGCAGCTTACAGGGGAAGGGGGAAAAACTGTTTTTT,CASSLQGKGEKLFF
TRBJ1-2,TRBD1,TRBV15,NA,TGTGCCACCAGCAGAGTAGGGACAGGGGGCTCCTATGGCTACACCTTC,CATSRVGTGGSYGYTF
TRBJ2-2,TRBD2,TRBV30,NA,TGTGCCTGGAGTGGGACTAGCGGGGCCGGGGAGCTGTTTTTT,CAWSGTSGAGELFF
TRBJ1-1,NA,TRBV7-2,NA,TGTGCCAGCAGCTTAAAGGGACAAATGAACACTGAAGCTTTCTTT,CASSLKGQMNTEAFF
TRBJ2-3,TRBD1,TRBV5-6,once,TGTGCCAGCAGTTTAGATCCCCGGGACAGTATTACGCAGTATTTT,CASSLDPRDSITQYF
TRBJ2-3,NA,TRBV4-3,NA,TGCGCCAGCAGCCAAGATGTAAGCGTCCTCCGTGGAGATACGCAGTATTTT,CASSQDVSVLRGDTQYF
TRBJ1-6,TRBD1,TRBV2,NA,TGTGCCAGCAGTGGGGGGGGACAGGGCTTTCCCCTCCACTTT,CASSGGGQGFPLHF
TRBJ2-1,NA,TRBV5-1,NA,TGCGCCAGCAGCTCTTACGGTCCCCTGGGCTCCTACAATGAGCAGTTCTTC,CASSSYGPLGSYNEQFF
TRBJ1-2,TRBD1,TRBV6-5,NA,TGTGCCAGCCGACGAGGACAGGGGATTTATGGCTACACCTTC,CASRRGQGIYGYTF
TRBJ2-5,TRBD1,TRBV9,NA,TGTGCCAGCAGCGGGACAGGGACGAAGGGAGAGACCCAGTACTTC,CASSGTGTKGETQYF
TRBJ2-3,TRBD2,TRBV5-6,NA,TGTGCCAGCAGCGATGGCGGGGGTCGCACAGATACGCAGTATTTT,CASSDGGGRTDTQYF
TRBJ2-5,NA,TRBV7-7,few,TGTGCCAGCAGTATAGCTAGGACGGACCAAGAGACCCAGTACTTC,CASSIARTDQETQYF
TRBJ2-4,NA,TRBV5-1,NA,TGCGCCAGCAGAGAGCTACTAGCCAAAAACATTCAGTACTTC,CASRELLAKNIQYF
TRBJ2-3,NA,TRBV4-2,NA,TGTGCCAGCAGCCATTCCGGGACACCGTCAGAAACAGATACGCAGTATTTT,CASSHSGTPSETDTQYF
TRBJ1-1,NA,TRBV12-5,NA,TGTGCTAGTGGTTTGGGGGGGCGGAACACTGAAGCTTTCTTT,CASGLGGRNTEAFF
TRBJ1-6,NA,TRBV5-6,once,TGTGCCAGCAGCTTGGACAGTAATTCACCCCTCCACTTT,CASSLDSNSPLHF
TRBJ2-4,NA,TRBV5-1,NA,TGCGCCAGCAGCTTACAGCTAGCCAAAAACATTCAGTACTTC,CASSLQLAKNIQYF
TRBJ1-6,TRBD1,TRBV6-1,few,TGTGCCAGCTGTGGGACAGGGGACAATTCACCCCTCCACTTT,CASCGTGDNSPLHF
TRBJ1-1,NA,TRBV9,NA,TGTGCCAGCAGCGTAGAGAGGGGCACTGAAGCTTTCTTT,CASSVERGTEAFF
TRBJ1-5,NA,TRBV6-1,NA,TGTGCCAGCAGTGAATACATCAGTAATAGCAATCAGCCCCAGCATTTT,CASSEYISNSNQPQHF
TRBJ2-3,NA,TRBV7-2,NA,TGTGCCAGCAGCTTAGCTACAGATACGCAGTATTTT,CASSLATDTQYF
TRBJ1-1,TRBD1,TRBV9,NA,TGTGCCAGCAGCGTAGACCCGAGGGGGCGAGACACTGAAGCTTTCTTT,CASSVDPRGRDTEAFF
TRBJ1-1,NA,TRBV6-5,NA,TGTGCCAGCAGTTACCCCGCTTCGATCGGGTACACTGAAGCTTTCTTT,CASSYPASIGYTEAFF
TRBJ2-7,TRBD1,TRBV5-4,NA,TGTGCCAGCAGCTTGGACAGGGGTAACGAGCAGTACTTC,CASSLDRGNEQYF